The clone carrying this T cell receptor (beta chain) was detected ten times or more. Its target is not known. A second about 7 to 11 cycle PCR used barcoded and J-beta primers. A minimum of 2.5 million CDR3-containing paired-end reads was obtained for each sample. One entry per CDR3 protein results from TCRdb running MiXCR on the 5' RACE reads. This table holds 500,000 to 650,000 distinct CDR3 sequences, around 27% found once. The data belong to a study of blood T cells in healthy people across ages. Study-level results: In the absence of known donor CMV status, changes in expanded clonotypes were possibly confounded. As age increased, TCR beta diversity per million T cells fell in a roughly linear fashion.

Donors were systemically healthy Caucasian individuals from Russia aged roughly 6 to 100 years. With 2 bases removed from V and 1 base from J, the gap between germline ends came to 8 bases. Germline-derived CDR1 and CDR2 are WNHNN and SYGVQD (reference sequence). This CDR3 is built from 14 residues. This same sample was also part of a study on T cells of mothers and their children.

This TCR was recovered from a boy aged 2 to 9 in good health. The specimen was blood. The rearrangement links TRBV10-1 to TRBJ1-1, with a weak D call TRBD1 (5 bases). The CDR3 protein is CASSEGTENTEAFF. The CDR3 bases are TGCGCCAGCAGTGAGGGGACGGAGAACACTGAAGCTTTCTTT.